Listed below are T cell receptor beta chains from one sample, sequenced in a study of OX40 agonist ivuxolimab in advanced cancers. Repertoires were generated with immunoSEQ multiplex PCR, while TCRdb's copy carries only in-frame clones and drops some. The table has tens of thousands of clones, about 92% seen once. Sequences were derived from CD4+ or CD8+ T cells sorted from blood, sampled in a trial of the OX40 agonist ivuxolimab. The source is an adult with an advanced solid tumor such as melanoma, head and neck, liver or kidney cancer. CDR3s include the opening cysteine and the closing phenylalanine or tryptophan. D genes are given only for firm matches.

j_gene: TRBJ1-4
d_gene: -
v_gene: TRBV7-6
CDR3nt: TGTGCCAGCAGCGCCGGGACGGAACTGTTTTTT
CDR3aa: CASSAGTELFF

j_gene: TRBJ1-1
d_gene: TRBD1
v_gene: TRBV7-9
CDR3nt: TGTGCCAGCAGAACCCCTCCGGACAGGGGCCCCAACACTGAAGCTTTCTTT
CDR3aa: CASRTPPDRGPNTEAFF

j_gene: TRBJ2-1
d_gene: TRBD1
v_gene: TRBV6-5
CDR3nt: TGTGCCAGCAGTTACCGGGACAGTGTCTACAATGAGCAGTTCTTC
CDR3aa: CASSYRDSVYNEQFF

j_gene: TRBJ1-1
d_gene: TRBD1
v_gene: TRBV4-1
CDR3nt: TGCGCCAGCAGCCACTACAGGGGGAACACTGAAGCTTTCTTT
CDR3aa: CASSHYRGNTEAFF

j_gene: TRBJ1-2
d_gene: -
v_gene: TRBV15
CDR3nt: TGTGCCACCAGCAGAGATTCCGCAGGGGTATATGGCTACACCTTC
CDR3aa: CATSRDSAGVYGYTF

j_gene: TRBJ2-2
d_gene: -
v_gene: TRBV6-5
CDR3nt: TGTGCCAGCAGTTACTCCCGCGGGTACGGGGAGCTGTTTTTT
CDR3aa: CASSYSRGYGELFF

j_gene: TRBJ2-5
d_gene: TRBD2
v_gene: TRBV27
CDR3nt: TGTGCCAGCAGTTTGACTAGCGGAGACGTTTGGGAGACCCAGTACTTC
CDR3aa: CASSLTSGDVWETQYF

j_gene: TRBJ1-2
d_gene: -
v_gene: TRBV6-4
CDR3nt: TGTGCCAGCAGCGCGCGGACAGCAGATAACTATGGCTACACCTTC
CDR3aa: CASSARTADNYGYTF

j_gene: TRBJ2-3
d_gene: TRBD2
v_gene: TRBV4-3
CDR3nt: TGCGCCAGCAGCCCCCAAGAAACGGGAGGGACGGCAGATACGCAGTATTTT
CDR3aa: CASSPQETGGTADTQYF

j_gene: TRBJ1-2
d_gene: -
v_gene: TRBV23-1
CDR3nt: TGCGCCAGCAGTCAAGCGGGGGGTATCGGCTACACCTTC
CDR3aa: CASSQAGGIGYTF

j_gene: TRBJ2-7
d_gene: TRBD2
v_gene: TRBV19
CDR3nt: TGTGCCAGTAGTATTGTTCTAGCGGGAAGGGGTGGGTACTTC
CDR3aa: CASSIVLAGRGGYF

j_gene: TRBJ2-7
d_gene: -
v_gene: TRBV6-5
CDR3nt: TGTGCCAGCAGCCCGGCTCGGGGAGATCCCTACGAGCAGTACTTC
CDR3aa: CASSPARGDPYEQYF

j_gene: TRBJ2-2
d_gene: -
v_gene: TRBV10-3
CDR3nt: TGTGCCATCAGTGAGTCATGGGCAGGAACGAACACCGGGGAGCTGTTTTTT
CDR3aa: CAISESWAGTNTGELFF